These T cell receptor beta chains were read from a single sample in a study of blood T cell repertoires in COVID-19. Measured with immunoSEQ multiplex PCR; TCRdb has only the in-frame clones, and not every one. The sample includes roughly 140,000 clones, about 80% of them seen just once. Sequencing was carried out using peripheral blood. Every receptor here comes from a man between 65 and 85 years old who had recovered from COVID-19. Each CDR3 is given with its conserved first and last residue. A D gene is named only where the DNA matches it firmly. Some rows mark clone size as missing; the rest say once, few, many or name a class of expanded clone.

size: few
V: TRBV2
length: 20
J: TRBJ1-2
D: TRBD1
DNA: TGTGCCAGCAGTGACGGACAGGGATTGAGTTTGAGAAATCCCGTTTCTAGACGCACCTTC
CDR3: CASSDGQGLSLRNPVSRRTF

size: .
V: TRBV11-3
length: 16
J: TRBJ2-2
D: TRBD2
DNA: TGTGCCAGCAGCCTAAGAAGCGGGAGGAACACCGGGGAGCTGTTTTTT
CDR3: CASSLRSGRNTGELFF

size: .
V: TRBV15
length: 16
J: TRBJ2-7
D: TRBD2
DNA: TGTGCCACCAGCATCGGTAGCGGGAAGAGCTCCTACGAGCAGTACTTC
CDR3: CATSIGSGKSSYEQYF

size: .
V: TRBV5-6
length: 17
J: TRBJ2-3
D: TRBD2
DNA: TGTGCCAGCAGCTTGGGGGGACTAGCGAATCCCACAGATACGCAGTATTTT
CDR3: CASSLGGLANPTDTQYF

size: .
V: TRBV27
length: 15
J: TRBJ1-1
D: .
DNA: TGTGCCAGCAGTTTATCGGCCTCCGGGGGATCTGAAGCTTTCTTT
CDR3: CASSLSASGGSEAFF

size: few
V: TRBV5-1
length: 13
J: TRBJ2-7
D: .
DNA: TGCGCCAGCGGCCACGGGGTCGAATACGAGCAGTACTTC
CDR3: CASGHGVEYEQYF

size: .
V: TRBV11-2
length: 14
J: TRBJ2-7
D: TRBD2
DNA: TGTGCCAGCAGCTTAGAAGCTAGCGGGGTCGGAATGTACTTC
CDR3: CASSLEASGVGMYF

size: .
V: TRBV15
length: 16
J: TRBJ2-1
D: TRBD2
DNA: TGTGCCACCAGCAGTCGACAGACTAGCATGGGCAATGAGCAGTTCTTC
CDR3: CATSSRQTSMGNEQFF

size: few
V: TRBV6-5
length: 13
J: TRBJ2-5
D: TRBD2
DNA: TGTGCCAGCTGGACTAGCGGCCAAGAGACCCAGTACTTC
CDR3: CASWTSGQETQYF

size: .
V: TRBV19
length: 15
J: TRBJ1-5
D: .
DNA: TGTGCCAGTAGTCGGGCAGGGTCTAGCAATCAGCCCCAGCATTTT
CDR3: CASSRAGSSNQPQHF

size: once
V: TRBV9
length: 14
J: TRBJ2-5
D: .
DNA: TGTGCCAGCAGCGCAACAGGGACGGGGGAGACCCAGTACTTC
CDR3: CASSATGTGETQYF

size: .
V: TRBV9
length: 15
J: TRBJ2-5
D: .
DNA: TGTGCCAGCAGCCTAAACGGCAGGGTAGCAGAGACCCAGTACTTC
CDR3: CASSLNGRVAETQYF

size: .
V: TRBV30
length: 15
J: TRBJ1-5
D: TRBD1
DNA: TGTGCCTGGAGTGGGACAGGGGGTTCGGACCAGCCCCAGCATTTT
CDR3: CAWSGTGGSDQPQHF

size: .
V: TRBV19
length: 14
J: TRBJ2-7
D: .
DNA: TGTGCCAGTAGTATAGTGGGAGGAACCTACGAGCAGTACTTC
CDR3: CASSIVGGTYEQYF

size: .
V: TRBV30
length: 15
J: TRBJ2-5
D: TRBD2
DNA: TGTGCCTTCACCCCGGGACTAGCGGGTTTTGAGACCCAGTACTTC
CDR3: CAFTPGLAGFETQYF

size: few
V: TRBV27
length: 16
J: TRBJ2-5
D: TRBD1
DNA: TGTGCCAGCAGACCTACAGGGGGCGTCGTGGAAGAGACCCAGTACTTC
CDR3: CASRPTGGVVEETQYF

size: .
V: TRBV21-1
length: 13
J: TRBJ1-5
D: .
DNA: TGTGCCACCCCAGGGGGCCGCAATCAGCCCCAGCATTTT
CDR3: CATPGGRNQPQHF

size: .
V: TRBV6-5
length: 13
J: TRBJ2-7
D: .
DNA: TGTGCCAGCACCAGACAAGCCCCCTACGAGCAGTACTTC
CDR3: CASTRQAPYEQYF

size: once
V: TRBV30
length: 14
J: TRBJ2-3
D: .
DNA: TGTGCCTGGAGTTATAGGAGGCGGGCTGATACGCAGTATTTT
CDR3: CAWSYRRRADTQYF

size: once
V: TRBV9
length: 15
J: TRBJ2-7
D: .
DNA: TGTGCCAGCAGCGTTAGCGGGACAGGGTACGGTGAGCAGTACTTC
CDR3: CASSVSGTGYGEQYF

size: .
V: TRBV19
length: 16
J: TRBJ2-3
D: TRBD2
DNA: TGTGCCAGTAGTATATGGGCGGGAGAGGACACAGATACGCAGTATTTT
CDR3: CASSIWAGEDTDTQYF

size: .
V: TRBV15
length: 16
J: TRBJ2-7
D: TRBD2
DNA: TGTGCCACCAGCAGAGGCATTTCTAGCGGGAGGCCCTACCAGTACTTC
CDR3: CATSRGISSGRPYQYF

size: .
V: TRBV5-1
length: 17
J: TRBJ2-4
D: TRBD2
DNA: TGCGCCAGCAGCTTGGCCATCGGGACTAGCGGGGGGAACATTCAGTACTTC
CDR3: CASSLAIGTSGGNIQYF

size: .
V: TRBV27
length: 15
J: TRBJ1-2
D: TRBD1
DNA: TGTGCCAGCAGTTTATCGGGACAGACTTTATATGGCTACACCTTC
CDR3: CASSLSGQTLYGYTF

size: .
V: TRBV14
length: 17
J: TRBJ2-1
D: TRBD2
DNA: TGTGCCAGCAGCCAGGGGCTTTTCGAGCGGGGGTACAATGAGCAGTTCTTC
CDR3: CASSQGLFERGYNEQFF

size: .
V: TRBV27
length: 16
J: TRBJ2-7
D: TRBD1
DNA: TGTGCCAGCAGTTTTCAAACCGGGACAGGTATATACGAGCAGTACTTC
CDR3: CASSFQTGTGIYEQYF

size: .
V: TRBV10-3
length: 14
J: TRBJ1-1
D: .
DNA: TGTGCCAGCAGTACGAACGAGGGTACGGGTGAAGCTTTCTTT
CDR3: CASSTNEGTGEAFF

size: .
V: TRBV10-3
length: 12
J: TRBJ1-5
D: .
DNA: TGTGCCATCAGTGAATCTAATCAGCCCCAGCATTTT
CDR3: CAISESNQPQHF

size: .
V: TRBV7-3
length: 18
J: TRBJ2-2
D: .
DNA: TGTGCCAGCAGCTTAGGAGGAGTGAGCGGGTTGTACACCGGGGAGCTGTTTTTT
CDR3: CASSLGGVSGLYTGELFF

size: .
V: TRBV5-1
length: 14
J: TRBJ2-5
D: .
DNA: TGCGCCAGCAGCTTGGGGCAGATTGAAGAGACCCAGTACTTC
CDR3: CASSLGQIEETQYF

size: .
V: TRBV19
length: 17
J: TRBJ2-1
D: TRBD2
DNA: TGTGCCAGTAGTATAGCTCCCACTAGCGGGGGATACAATGAGCAGTTCTTC
CDR3: CASSIAPTSGGYNEQFF

size: .
V: TRBV29-1
length: 11
J: TRBJ2-1
D: .
DNA: TGCAGCGTCGTCAGAGGAAATGAGCAGTTCTTC
CDR3: CSVVRGNEQFF

size: .
V: TRBV13
length: 16
J: TRBJ2-5
D: TRBD2
DNA: TGTGCCAGCAGCCACAAGGGAGGGAGTAGCGTGGAGACCCAGTACTTC
CDR3: CASSHKGGSSVETQYF

size: .
V: TRBV19
length: 16
J: TRBJ2-5
D: TRBD1
DNA: TGTGCCAGTAGTATAGTCTCCCCGGGACAGGGTGAGACCCAGTACTTC
CDR3: CASSIVSPGQGETQYF

size: .
V: TRBV29-1
length: 13
J: TRBJ1-1
D: TRBD1
DNA: TGCAGCGCCGACACAGGGGTTCCCACTGAAGCTTTCTTT
CDR3: CSADTGVPTEAFF

size: .
V: TRBV6-5
length: 14
J: TRBJ2-1
D: .
DNA: TGTGCCAGCACCCGCCAGGGGTCCGGCGATGAGCAGTTCTTC
CDR3: CASTRQGSGDEQFF